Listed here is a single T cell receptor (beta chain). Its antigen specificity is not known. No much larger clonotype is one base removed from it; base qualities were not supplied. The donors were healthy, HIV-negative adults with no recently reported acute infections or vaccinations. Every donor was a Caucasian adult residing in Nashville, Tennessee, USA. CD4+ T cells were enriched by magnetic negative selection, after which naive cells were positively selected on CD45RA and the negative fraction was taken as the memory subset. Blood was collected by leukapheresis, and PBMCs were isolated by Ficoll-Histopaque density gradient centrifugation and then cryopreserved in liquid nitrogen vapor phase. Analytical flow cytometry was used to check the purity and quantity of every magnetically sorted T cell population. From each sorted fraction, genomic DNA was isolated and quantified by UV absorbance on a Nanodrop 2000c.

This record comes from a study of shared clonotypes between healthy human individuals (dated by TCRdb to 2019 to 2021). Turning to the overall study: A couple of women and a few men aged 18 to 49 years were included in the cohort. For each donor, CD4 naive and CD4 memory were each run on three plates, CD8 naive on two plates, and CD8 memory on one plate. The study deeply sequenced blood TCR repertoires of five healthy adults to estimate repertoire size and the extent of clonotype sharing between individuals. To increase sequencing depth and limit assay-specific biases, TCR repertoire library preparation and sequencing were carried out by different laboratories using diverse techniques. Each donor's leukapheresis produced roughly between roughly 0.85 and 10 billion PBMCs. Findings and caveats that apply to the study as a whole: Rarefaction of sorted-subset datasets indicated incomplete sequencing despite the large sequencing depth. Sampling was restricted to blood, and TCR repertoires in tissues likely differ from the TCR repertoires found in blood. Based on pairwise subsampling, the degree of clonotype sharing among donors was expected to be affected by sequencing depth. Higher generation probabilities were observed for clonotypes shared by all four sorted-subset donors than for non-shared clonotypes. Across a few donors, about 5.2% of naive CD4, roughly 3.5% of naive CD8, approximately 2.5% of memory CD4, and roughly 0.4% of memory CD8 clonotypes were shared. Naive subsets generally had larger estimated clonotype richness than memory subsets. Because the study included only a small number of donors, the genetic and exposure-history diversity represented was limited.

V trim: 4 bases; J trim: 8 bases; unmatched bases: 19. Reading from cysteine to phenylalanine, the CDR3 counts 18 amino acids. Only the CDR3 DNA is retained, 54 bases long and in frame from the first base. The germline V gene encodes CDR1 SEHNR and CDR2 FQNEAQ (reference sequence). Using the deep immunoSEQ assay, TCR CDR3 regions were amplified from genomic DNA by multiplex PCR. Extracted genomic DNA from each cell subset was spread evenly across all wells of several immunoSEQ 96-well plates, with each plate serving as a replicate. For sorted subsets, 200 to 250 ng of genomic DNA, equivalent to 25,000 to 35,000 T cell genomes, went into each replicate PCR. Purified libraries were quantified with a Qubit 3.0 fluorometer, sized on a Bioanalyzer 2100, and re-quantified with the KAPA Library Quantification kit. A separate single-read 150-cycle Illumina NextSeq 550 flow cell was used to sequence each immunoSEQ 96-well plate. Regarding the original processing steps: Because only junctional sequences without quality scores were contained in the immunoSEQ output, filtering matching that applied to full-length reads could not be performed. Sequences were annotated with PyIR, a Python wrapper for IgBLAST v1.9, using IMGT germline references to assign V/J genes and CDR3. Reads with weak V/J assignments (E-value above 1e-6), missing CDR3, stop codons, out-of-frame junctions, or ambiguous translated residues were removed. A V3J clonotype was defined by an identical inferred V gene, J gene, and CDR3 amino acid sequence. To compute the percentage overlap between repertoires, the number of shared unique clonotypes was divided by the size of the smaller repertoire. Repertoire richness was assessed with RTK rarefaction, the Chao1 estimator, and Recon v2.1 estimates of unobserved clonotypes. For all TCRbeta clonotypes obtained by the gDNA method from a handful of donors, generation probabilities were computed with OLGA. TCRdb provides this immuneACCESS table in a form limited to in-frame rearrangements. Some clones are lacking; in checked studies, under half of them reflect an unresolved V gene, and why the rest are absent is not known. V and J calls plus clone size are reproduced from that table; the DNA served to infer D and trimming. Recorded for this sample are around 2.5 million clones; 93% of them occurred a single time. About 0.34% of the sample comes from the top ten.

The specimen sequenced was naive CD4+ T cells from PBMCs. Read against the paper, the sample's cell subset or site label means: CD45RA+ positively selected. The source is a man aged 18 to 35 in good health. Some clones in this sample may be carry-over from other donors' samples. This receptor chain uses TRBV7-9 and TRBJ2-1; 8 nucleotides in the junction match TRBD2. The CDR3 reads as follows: CASSSAPGTGTSIDEQFF. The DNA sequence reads TGTGCCAGCAGCTCCGCCCCAGGGACCGGGACTAGTATCGATGAGCAGTTCTTC.